The source of this T cell receptor (beta chain) is a study of regulatory T cells in long-lasting Graves disease. Germline CDR1 and CDR2: DFQATT and SNEGSKA (reference sequence). The CDR3 sequence is 13 residues long. For TCR beta, libraries came from iRepertoire HTBI primers and Arm-PCR of CDR3 regions. TCRdb re-called the multiplex PCR reads through MiXCR, storing one row per CDR3 protein. The table shows approximately 360,000 distinct CDR3 sequences, with roughly 24% occurring only once. In regard to this clonotype: A read error may account for a junction end that differs from germline.

Time point reported: persistent/refractory GD, antithyroid drugs over 5 years with positive TRAb. PBMCs provided the RNA from which the TCR library was made. The source is a woman aged 40 to 50 with Graves disease. The source was peripheral blood mononuclear cells (PBMCs), collected when the disease was refractory, from a patient treated with antithyroid drugs. The rearrangement links TRBV20-1 to TRBJ2-5; D tentatively fits TRBD1 or TRBD2 (5 bases each). CDR3 in DNA: TGCAGTGCTAAAACTGGTGCACTCGGGACCCAGTGCTTC. It encodes CSAKTGALGTQCF.